This entry is about one TCR beta chain. The authors' processing: The assay estimated nucleated cells by amplifying reference gene primers. Measured with immunoSEQ multiplex PCR; TCRdb has only the in-frame clones, and not every one. That table gives V, J and clone size, and the DNA gave D and trimming. The data show 200,000 to 250,000 clones, about nine tenths seen once. The data stem from a study of blood T cell repertoires in COVID-19. The study drew participants aged about 18 to 89 years from under 30 US areas. Recovered status applied to Cohort 3 donors who had two consecutive negative PCRs. It also applied to those with clearance or with symptom resolution. The germline V gene has CDR1 LGHNT and CDR2 FRNRAP. V trimming: 6 bases; J trimming: 10 bases; junction bases outside the gene matches: 5. The CDR3 loop spans 13 amino acids.

The clonotype comes from a man aged 35 to 55 who had recovered from COVID-19. Sequenced material: PBMCs or T cells enriched from blood (not recorded which). The chain employs TRBV12-5 and TRBJ1-4, with TRBD1 identical over 10 bases. CDR3 region: CASGGQGKTKLFF. The CDR3 DNA is TGTGCTAGTGGGGGACAGGGGAAAACAAAACTGTTTTTT.